This record looks at one TCR beta chain sequence and its context. The antigen is undetermined. Unsorted whole blood yielded the blood RNA, and germline DNA was also extracted. The researchers drew roughly 3.9 milliliters of peripheral blood before surgery. This specimen comes from a study of tumor-infiltrating lymphocytes in primary liver carcinoma. Across the study: Patients comprised men and women whose ages fell between 30 and 69 years. General study results and limits: Tumor-adjacent and tumor-blood pairs showed less overlap than tumor region pairs.

CDR1 and CDR2 from the germline V gene are SGHDN and FVKESK. The CDR3 length is 14 residues. V lost 1 base to trimming and J lost 2 bases, with 7 bases between them. The template, about 550 ng total RNA, yielded TCR beta cDNA made with a constant-region primer. Libraries for TCR beta were built through three nested multiplex PCR rounds, which together made up a slightly modified ARM-PCR procedure. It was with TRBV1-TRBV30 forward primers and a C-beta reverse primer that the first two PCR rounds were run, at 10 to 11 cycles each. TCRdb called the multiplex PCR reads again in MiXCR, with one record for every CDR3 protein. The table has about 320,000 distinct CDR3 sequences, 65% seen once; the top ten hold approximately 9.4%.

The J gene is TRBJ2-3, the V gene TRBV14; D gene unclear. This sequence originates from a middle-aged man with primary liver carcinoma and hepatitis B virus infection. Sequencing was performed on peripheral blood. This chain's CDR3 is CASSQGPNTDTQYF. The CDR3 coding sequence is TGTGCCAGCAGCCAAGGGCCCAACACAGATACGCAGTATTTT.